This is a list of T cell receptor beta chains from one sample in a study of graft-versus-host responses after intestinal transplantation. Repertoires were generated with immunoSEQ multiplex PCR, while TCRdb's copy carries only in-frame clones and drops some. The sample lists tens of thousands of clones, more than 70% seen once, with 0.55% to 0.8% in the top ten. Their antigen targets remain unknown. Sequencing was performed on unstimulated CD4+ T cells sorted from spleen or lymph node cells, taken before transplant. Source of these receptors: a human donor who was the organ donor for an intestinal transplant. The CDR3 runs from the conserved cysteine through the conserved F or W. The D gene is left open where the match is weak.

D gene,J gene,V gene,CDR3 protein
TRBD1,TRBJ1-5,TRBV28,CASSFQGANNQPQHF
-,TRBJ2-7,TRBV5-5,CASSVQGGAAQYF
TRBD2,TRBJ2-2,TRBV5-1,CASSLAGENTGELFF
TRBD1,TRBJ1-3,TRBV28,CASSSRGQGRGNTIYF
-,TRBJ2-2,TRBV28,CASRPSSDTGELFF
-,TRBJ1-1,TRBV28,CASSLWTELNTEAFF
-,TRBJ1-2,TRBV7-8,CASSFTGNYGYTF
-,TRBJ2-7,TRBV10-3,CAISVVDRAYEQYF
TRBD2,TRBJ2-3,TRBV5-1,CASSPGTSDALREYF
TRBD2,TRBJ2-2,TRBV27,CASSNRRGVAGGPNTGELFF
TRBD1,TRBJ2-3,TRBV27,CASSLSGGGQGAEDTQYF
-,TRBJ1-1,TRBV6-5,CASSYGPGDTEAFF
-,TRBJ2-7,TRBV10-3,CAISDPRQWGVYEQYF
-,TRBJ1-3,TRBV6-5,CASSYSRAISGNTIYF
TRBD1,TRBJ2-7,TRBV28,CASSSQTGLGYEQYF
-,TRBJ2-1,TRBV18,CASSPPDGSSYNEQFF
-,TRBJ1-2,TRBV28,CASSAGNQYVGYTF
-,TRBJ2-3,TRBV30,CAWRVKGTDTQYF
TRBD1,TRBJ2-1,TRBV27,CARGSPHWTGKGVEQFF
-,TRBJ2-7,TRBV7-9,CASSSQLGLYEQYF
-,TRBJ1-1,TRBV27,CASSFDRLRTEAFF
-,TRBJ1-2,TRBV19,CASTYPERGTPLGRGYTF
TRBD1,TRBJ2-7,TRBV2,CASLRQGDEQYF
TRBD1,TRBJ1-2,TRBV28,CASSPIDRGYGYTF
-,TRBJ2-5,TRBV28,CASSSAARGQETQYF
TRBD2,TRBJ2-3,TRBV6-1,CASSEGEGSDTQYF
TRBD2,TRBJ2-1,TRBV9,CASSVSLAGGDEQFF
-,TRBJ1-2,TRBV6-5,CASSYPSGIWGYTF
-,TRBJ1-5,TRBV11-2,CASSLIGGVQPQHF